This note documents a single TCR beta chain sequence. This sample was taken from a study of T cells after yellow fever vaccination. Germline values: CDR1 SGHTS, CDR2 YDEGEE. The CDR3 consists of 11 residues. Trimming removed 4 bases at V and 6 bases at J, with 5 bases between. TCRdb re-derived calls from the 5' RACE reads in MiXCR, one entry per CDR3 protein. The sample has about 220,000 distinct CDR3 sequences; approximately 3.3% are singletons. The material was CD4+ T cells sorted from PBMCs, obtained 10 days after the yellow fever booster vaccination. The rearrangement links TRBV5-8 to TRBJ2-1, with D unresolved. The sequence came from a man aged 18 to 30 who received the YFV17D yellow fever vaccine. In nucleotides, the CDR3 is TGTGCCAGCAGCGGTTTCAATGAGCAGTTCTTC. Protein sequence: CASSGFNEQFF.